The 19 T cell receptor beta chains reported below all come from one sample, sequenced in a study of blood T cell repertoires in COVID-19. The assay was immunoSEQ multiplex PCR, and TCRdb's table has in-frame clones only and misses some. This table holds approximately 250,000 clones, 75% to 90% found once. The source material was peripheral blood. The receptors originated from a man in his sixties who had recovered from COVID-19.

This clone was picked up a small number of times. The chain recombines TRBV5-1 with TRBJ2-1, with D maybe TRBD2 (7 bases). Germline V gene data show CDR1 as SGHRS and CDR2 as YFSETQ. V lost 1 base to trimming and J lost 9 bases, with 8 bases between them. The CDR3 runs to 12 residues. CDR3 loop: CASSLRGGEQFF. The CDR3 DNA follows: TGCGCCAGCAGCTTGAGGGGGGGTGAGCAGTTCTTC.

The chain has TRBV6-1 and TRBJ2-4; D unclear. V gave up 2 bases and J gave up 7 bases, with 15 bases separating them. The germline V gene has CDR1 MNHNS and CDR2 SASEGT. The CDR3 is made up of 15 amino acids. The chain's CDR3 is CASSEYGPGGNIQYF. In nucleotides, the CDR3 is TGTGCCAGCAGTGAATACGGCCCGGGTGGGAACATTCAGTACTTC.

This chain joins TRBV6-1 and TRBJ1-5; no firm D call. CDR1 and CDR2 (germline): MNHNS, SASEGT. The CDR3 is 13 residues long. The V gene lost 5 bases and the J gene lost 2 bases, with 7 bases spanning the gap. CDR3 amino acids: CASSFPGNQPQHF. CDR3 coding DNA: TGTGCCAGCAGTTTCCCGGGCAATCAGCCCCAGCATTTT.

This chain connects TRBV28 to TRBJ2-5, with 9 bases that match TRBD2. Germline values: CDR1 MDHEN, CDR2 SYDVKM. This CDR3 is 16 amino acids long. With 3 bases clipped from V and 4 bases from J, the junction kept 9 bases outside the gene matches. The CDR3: CASSFFAGGSAETQYF. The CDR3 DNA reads TGTGCCAGCAGTTTCTTCGCGGGAGGGTCAGCAGAGACCCAGTACTTC.

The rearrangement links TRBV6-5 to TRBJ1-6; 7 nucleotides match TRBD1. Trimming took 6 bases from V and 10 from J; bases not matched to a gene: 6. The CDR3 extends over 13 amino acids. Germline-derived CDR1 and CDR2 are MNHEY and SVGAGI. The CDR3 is CASRSRGRSPLHF. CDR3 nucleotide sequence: TGTGCCAGCAGATCTAGGGGGCGGTCACCCCTCCACTTT.

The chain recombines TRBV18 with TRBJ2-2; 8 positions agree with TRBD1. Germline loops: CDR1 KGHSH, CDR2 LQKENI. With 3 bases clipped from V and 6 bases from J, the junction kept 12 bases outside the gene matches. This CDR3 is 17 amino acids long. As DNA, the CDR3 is TGTGCCAGCTCACCCCGACCGGACAGGGCGACCGCCGGGGAGCTGTTTTTT. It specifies CASSPRPDRATAGELFF. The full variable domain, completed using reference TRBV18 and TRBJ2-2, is NAGVMQNPRHLVRRRGQEARLRCSPMKGHSHVYWYRQLPEEGLKFMVYLQKENIIDESGMPKERFSAEFPKEGPSILRIQQVVRGDSAAYFCASSPRPDRATAGELFFGEGSRLTVL.

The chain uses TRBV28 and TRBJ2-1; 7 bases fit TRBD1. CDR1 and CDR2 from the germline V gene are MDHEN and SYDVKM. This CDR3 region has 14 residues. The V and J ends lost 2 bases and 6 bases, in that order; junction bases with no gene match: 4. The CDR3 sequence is CASSLDRVANEQFF. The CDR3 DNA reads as TGTGCCAGCAGTTTAGACAGGGTGGCCAATGAGCAGTTCTTC.

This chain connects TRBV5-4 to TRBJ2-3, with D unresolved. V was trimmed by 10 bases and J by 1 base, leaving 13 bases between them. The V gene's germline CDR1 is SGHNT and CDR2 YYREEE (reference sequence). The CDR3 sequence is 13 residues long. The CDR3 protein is CASTLTGTDTQYF. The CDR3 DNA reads TGTGCCTCCACCCTAACGGGCACAGATACGCAGTATTTT.

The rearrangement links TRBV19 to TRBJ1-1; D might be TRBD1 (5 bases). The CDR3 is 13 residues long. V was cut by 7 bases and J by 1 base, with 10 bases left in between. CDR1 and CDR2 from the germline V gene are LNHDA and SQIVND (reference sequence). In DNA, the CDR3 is TGTGCCAGTAAGGCACAGGCGAACACTGAAGCTTTCTTT. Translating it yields CASKAQANTEAFF.

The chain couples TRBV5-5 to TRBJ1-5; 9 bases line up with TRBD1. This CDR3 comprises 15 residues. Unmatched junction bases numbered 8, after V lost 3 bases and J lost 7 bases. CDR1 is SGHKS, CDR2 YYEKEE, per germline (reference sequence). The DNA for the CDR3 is TGTGCCAGCAGCTCGATCACAGGGGGCGGGCAGCCCCAGCATTTT. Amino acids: CASSSITGGGQPQHF.

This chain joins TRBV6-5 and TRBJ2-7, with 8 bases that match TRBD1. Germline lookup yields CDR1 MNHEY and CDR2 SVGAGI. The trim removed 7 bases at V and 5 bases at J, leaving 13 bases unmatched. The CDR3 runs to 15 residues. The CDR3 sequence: CASIERVSGGHEQYF. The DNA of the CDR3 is TGTGCCAGCATCGAAAGGGTATCAGGGGGCCACGAGCAGTACTTC.

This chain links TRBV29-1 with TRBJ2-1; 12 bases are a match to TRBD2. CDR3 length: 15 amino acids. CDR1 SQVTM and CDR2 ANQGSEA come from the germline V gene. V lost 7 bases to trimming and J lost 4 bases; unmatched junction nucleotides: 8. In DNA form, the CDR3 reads TGCAGCGCCCTCGACGGACTAGCGGGGTACAATGAGCAGTTCTTC. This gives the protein CSALDGLAGYNEQFF.

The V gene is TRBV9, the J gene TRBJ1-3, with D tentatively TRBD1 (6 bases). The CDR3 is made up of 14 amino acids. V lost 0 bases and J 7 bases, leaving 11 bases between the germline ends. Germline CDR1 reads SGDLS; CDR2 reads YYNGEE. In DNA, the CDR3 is TGTGCCAGCAGCGTAGCTTCGCAGGGGAACACCATATATTTT. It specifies CASSVASQGNTIYF.

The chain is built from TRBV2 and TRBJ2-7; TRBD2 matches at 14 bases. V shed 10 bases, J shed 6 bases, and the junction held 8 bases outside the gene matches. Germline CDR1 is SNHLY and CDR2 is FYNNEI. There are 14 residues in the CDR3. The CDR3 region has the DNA TGTGCCACCAAGACTAGCGGGAGGGCCGGCGAGCAGTACTTC. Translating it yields CATKTSGRAGEQYF.

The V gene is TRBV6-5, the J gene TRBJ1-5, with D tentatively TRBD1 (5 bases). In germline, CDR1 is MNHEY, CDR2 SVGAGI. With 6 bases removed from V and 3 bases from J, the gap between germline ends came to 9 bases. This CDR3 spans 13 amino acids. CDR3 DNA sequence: TGTGCCAGCAGCCGACAGTACAATCAGCCCCAGCATTTT. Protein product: CASSRQYNQPQHF.

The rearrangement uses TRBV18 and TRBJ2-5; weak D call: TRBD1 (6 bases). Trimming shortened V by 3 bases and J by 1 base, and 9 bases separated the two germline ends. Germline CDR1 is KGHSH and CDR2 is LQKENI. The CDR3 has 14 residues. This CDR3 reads CASSPDSFQETQYF. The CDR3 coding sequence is TGTGCCAGCTCACCGGACAGCTTCCAAGAGACCCAGTACTTC.

The CDR3 loop is CASRSGAGGMWETQYF. The CDR3 bases are TGTGCCAGCAGATCGGGGGCGGGAGGGATGTGGGAGACCCAGTACTTC. The J gene is TRBJ2-5, the V gene TRBV28; TRBD2 matches 9 bases. With 6 bases clipped from V and 5 bases from J, the junction kept 13 bases outside the gene matches. Per germline, CDR1 MDHEN and CDR2 SYDVKM. The CDR3 length is 16 residues.

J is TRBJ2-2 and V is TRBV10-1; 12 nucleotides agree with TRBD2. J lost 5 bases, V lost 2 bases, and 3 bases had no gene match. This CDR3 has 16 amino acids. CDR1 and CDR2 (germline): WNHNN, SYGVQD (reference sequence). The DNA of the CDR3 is TGCGCCAGCAGTGAGATTCTAGCGGGAGGGACCGGGGAGCTGTTTTTT. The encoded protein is CASSEILAGGTGELFF.

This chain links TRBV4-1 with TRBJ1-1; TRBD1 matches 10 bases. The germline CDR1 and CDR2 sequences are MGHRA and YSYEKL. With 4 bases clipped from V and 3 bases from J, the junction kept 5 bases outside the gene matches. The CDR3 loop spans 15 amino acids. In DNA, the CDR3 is TGCGCCAGCAGCCTCGGGGGGACAGGGGACACTGAAGCTTTCTTT. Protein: CASSLGGTGDTEAFF.